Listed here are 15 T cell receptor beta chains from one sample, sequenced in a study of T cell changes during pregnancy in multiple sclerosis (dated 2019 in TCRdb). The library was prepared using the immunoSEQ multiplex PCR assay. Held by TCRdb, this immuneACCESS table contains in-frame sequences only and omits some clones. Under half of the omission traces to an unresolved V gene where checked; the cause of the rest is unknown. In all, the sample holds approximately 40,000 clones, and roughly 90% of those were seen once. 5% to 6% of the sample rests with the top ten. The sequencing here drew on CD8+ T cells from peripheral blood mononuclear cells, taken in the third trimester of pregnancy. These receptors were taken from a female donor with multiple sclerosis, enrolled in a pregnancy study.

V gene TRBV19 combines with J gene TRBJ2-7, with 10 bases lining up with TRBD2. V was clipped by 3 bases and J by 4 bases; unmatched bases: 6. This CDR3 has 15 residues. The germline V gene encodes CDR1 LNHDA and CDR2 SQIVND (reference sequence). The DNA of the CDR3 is TGTGCCAGTAGTATGGGTGGGACTAGCGCTTACGAGCAGTACTTC. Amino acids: CASSMGGTSAYEQYF.

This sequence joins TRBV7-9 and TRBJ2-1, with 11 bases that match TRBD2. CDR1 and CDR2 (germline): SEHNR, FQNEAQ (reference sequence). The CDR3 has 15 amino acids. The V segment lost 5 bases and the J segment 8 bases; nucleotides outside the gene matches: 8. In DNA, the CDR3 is TGTGCCAGCAGCGAACTAGCGGGAGCTCCATATGAGCAGTTCTTC. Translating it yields CASSELAGAPYEQFF.

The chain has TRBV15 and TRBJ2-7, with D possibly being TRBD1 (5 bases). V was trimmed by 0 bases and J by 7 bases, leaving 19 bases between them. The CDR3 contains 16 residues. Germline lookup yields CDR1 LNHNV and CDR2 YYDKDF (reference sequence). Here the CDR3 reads CATSREGVETFQEQYF. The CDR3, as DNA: TGTGCCACCAGCAGAGAAGGGGTCGAGACGTTCCAAGAGCAGTACTTC.

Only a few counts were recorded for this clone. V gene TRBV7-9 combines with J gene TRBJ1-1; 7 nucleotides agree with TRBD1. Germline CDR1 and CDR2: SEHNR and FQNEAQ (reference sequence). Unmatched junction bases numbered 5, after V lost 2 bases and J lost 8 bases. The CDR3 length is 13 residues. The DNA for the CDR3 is TGTGCCAGCAGCTTAACACAGGGGCCGGAAGCTTTCTTT. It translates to CASSLTQGPEAFF.

CDR3 in amino acids: CASSRITGGRGEKLFF. The CDR3, as DNA: TGTGCCAGCAGTCGAATAACAGGGGGCAGAGGGGAAAAACTGTTTTTT. V usage is TRBV6-6 and J usage is TRBJ1-4, with 9 bases fitting TRBD1. The CDR3 consists of 16 residues. Germline CDR1 is MNHNY and CDR2 is SVGAGI (reference sequence). The ends lost 5 bases at V and 8 bases at J; junction bases unmatched: 12.

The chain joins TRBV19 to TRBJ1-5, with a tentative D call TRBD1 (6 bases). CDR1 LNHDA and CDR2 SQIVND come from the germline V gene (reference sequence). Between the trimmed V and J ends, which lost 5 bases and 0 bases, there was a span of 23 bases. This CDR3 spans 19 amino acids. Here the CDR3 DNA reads TGTGCCAGTAGTTCTGCGCTCCGTAGACAGGAAGATAGCAATCAGCCCCAGCATTTT. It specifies CASSSALRRQEDSNQPQHF.

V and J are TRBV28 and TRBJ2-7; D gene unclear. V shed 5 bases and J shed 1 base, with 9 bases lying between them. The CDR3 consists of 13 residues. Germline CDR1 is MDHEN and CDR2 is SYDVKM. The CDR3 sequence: CASSRDTSYEQYF. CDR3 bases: TGTGCCAGCAGTAGAGACACATCCTACGAGCAGTACTTC.

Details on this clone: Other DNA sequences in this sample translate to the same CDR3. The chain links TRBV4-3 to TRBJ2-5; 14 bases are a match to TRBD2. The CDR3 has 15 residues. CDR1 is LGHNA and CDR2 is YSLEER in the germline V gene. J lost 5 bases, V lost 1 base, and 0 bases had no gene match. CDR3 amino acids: CASSQGLAGGETQYF. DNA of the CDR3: TGCGCCAGCAGCCAAGGACTAGCGGGAGGGGAGACCCAGTACTTC.

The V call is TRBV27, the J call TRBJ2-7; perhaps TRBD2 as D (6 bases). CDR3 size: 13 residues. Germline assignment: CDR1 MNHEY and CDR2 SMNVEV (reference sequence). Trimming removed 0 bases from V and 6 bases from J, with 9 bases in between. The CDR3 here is CASSLSSGLEQYF. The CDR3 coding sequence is TGTGCCAGCAGTTTATCGAGCGGGCTCGAGCAGTACTTC.

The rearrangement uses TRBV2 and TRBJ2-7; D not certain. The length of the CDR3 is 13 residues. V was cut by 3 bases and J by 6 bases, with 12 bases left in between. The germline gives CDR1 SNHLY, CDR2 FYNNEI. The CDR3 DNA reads TGTGCCAGCAGTGAGTTAATGTCCGGCGAGCAGTACTTC. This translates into CASSELMSGEQYF. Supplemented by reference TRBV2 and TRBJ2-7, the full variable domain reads EPEVTQTPSHQVTQMGQEVILRCVPISNHLYFYWYRQILGQKVEFLVSFYNNEISEKSEIFDDQFSVERPDGSNFTLKIRSTKLEDSAMYFCASSELMSGEQYFGPGTRLTVT.

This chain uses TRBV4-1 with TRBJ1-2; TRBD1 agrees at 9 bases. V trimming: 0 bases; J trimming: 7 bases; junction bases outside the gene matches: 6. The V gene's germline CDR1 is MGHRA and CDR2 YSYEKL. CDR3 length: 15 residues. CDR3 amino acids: CASSQDTGGVSGYTF. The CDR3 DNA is TGCGCCAGCAGCCAAGATACAGGGGGCGTGAGTGGCTACACCTTC.

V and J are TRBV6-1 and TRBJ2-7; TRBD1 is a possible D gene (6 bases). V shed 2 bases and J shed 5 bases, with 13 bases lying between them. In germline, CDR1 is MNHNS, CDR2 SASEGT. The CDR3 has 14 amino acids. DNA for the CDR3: TGTGCCAGCAGTGAACTCCGGGACAACCACGAGCAGTACTTC. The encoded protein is CASSELRDNHEQYF.

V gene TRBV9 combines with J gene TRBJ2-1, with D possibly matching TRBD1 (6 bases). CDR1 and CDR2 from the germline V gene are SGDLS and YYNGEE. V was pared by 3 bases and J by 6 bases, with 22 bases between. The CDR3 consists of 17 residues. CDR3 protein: CASSGFRDTQTGNEQFF. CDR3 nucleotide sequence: TGTGCCAGCAGCGGCTTCCGGGACACCCAAACGGGCAATGAGCAGTTCTTC.

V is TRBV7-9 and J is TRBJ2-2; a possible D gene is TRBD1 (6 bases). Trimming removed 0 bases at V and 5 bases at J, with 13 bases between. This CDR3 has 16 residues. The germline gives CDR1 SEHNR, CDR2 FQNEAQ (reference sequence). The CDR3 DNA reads TGTGCCAGCAGCTTAGCCACTGGGGGCCGGACCGGGGAGCTGTTTTTT. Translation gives CASSLATGGRTGELFF.

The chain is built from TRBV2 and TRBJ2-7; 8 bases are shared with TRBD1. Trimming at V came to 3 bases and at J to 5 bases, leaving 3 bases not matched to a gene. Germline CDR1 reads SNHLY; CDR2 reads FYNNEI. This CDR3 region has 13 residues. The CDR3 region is CASSEGQDDEQYF. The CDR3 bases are TGTGCCAGCAGTGAGGGACAGGATGACGAGCAGTACTTC. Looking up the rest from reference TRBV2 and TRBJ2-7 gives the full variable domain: EPEVTQTPSHQVTQMGQEVILRCVPISNHLYFYWYRQILGQKVEFLVSFYNNEISEKSEIFDDQFSVERPDGSNFTLKIRSTKLEDSAMYFCASSEGQDDEQYFGPGTRLTVT.